This entry is about one T cell receptor (beta chain). This clone was seen once. Its antigen has not been determined. No quality values exist for individual bases; no much larger clone is one base distant. This specimen belongs to a study of a mutant IDH1 vaccine in newly diagnosed glioma (dated by TCRdb to about 2021). Study-level background: Patients received eight vaccinations in weeks 1, 3, 5, 7, 11, 15, 19 and 23, corresponding to visits V03 through V10. For exploratory analyses, about two dozen treated patients had longitudinal TCRB deep sequencing done wherever samples were available. The 30 to 40 treated patients were roughly 62% male and 37.5% female, with a mean age of approximately 40 years. Six visits were used for peripheral blood collection: V03 (baseline), V05, V07, V10, V12 and V13. Prior to enrollment, patients had been given standard therapy consisting of radiotherapy alone, temozolomide alone, or radiochemotherapy with temozolomide, with the combination given to most patients. Vaccination began 4-6 weeks after radiotherapy alone, or alongside temozolomide cycles in the chemotherapy-containing groups.

The CDR3 sequence holds 16 residues, the cysteine and phenylalanine included. CDR3 DNA is the only sequence kept; it has 48 bases, read in frame from the first base. As encoded in the germline V gene, CDR1 is KGHSH while CDR2 is LQKENI. Deletion took 4 bases off V and 0 bases off J, with a span of 13 bases between the germline ends. General study outcomes and caveats: Immune responses induced by the vaccine were seen in 90% to 95% of patients across multiple MHC alleles. The authors stated that sample limitations prevented analyses of patient blood samples from being reproduced. Selection of PBMC samples for TCRB deep sequencing was based on availability. Pseudoprogression seemed to be unrelated to changes in the top peripheral T cell clonotypes found by TCRB sequencing.

Libraries were prepared through the immunoSEQ multiplex PCR assay. Rearranged TCR beta chain sequences were amplified using the hsTCRB Kit according to the manufacturer's protocol. Sequencing of TCRB libraries was carried out on an Illumina MiSeq. On the authors' methods: The proprietary platform of the kit vendor was used for demultiplexing, trimming and gene mapping. The table comes from immuneACCESS by way of TCRdb, which keeps in-frame sequences with V and J called. Part of the clones is missing from these tables; in studies checked, under half for an unresolved V gene and the rest for unknown reasons. V and J calls and clone size are as listed in that table; D and trimming were resolved from the DNA. For this sample there are fewer than 150,000 clones; roughly 90% appear just once. The leading ten clones occupy around 0.6% of the sample. The sample's time point label is to be understood as: week 11, during vaccination. Each vaccine dose, consisting of 300 ug of a 20-mer mutant IDH1 peptide in Montanide, was administered subcutaneously with topical imiquimod. Donors had newly diagnosed WHO grade 3 or 4 IDH1-mutant astrocytomas with loss of nuclear ATRX. The samples were drawn from NOA16, a multicentre, single-arm, open-label phase I trial in Germany that tested a mutant IDH1 peptide vaccine in humans for the first time. Genomic DNA for TCRB sequencing was extracted from EDTA blood using the DNeasy Blood and Tissue Kit.

Here the sequenced sample was PBMCs, taken from a glioma patient whose treatment included an IDH1 peptide vaccine. This TCR was recovered from a woman in her fifties or sixties with glioma. The sequence is built from TRBV18 and TRBJ1-3; the D gene is possibly TRBD1, with 5 bases matching. CDR3 loop: CASSLPTDTSGNTIYF. The nucleotide sequence reads as follows: TGTGCCAGCTCACTCCCGACAGATACCTCTGGAAACACCATATATTTT.